This TCR beta chain was captured in a study of lymphopenia after photon versus proton radiotherapy. The V and J ends lost 8 bases and 8 bases respectively, with 18 bases between them. CDR1 is MNHEY and CDR2 is SVGAGI in the germline V gene. The CDR3 consists of 14 residues. Concerning this clone itself: What it binds is unknown.

Some clones are missing from TCRdb's copy, which holds only in-frame ones; the method was immunoSEQ multiplex PCR. The data hold fewer than 40,000 clones, with approximately 95% observed a single time. Study-wide results and caveats: After the lymphocyte nadir, photon-treated repertoires showed oligoclonal expansion, especially of CD8+ Temra cells.

The starting material was peripheral blood, obtained from a patient treated with photon-based radiotherapy. The origin of this receptor is a woman in her 50s with cholangiocarcinoma. This chain links TRBV6-5 with TRBJ1-4; D is perhaps TRBD1 (6 bases). CDR3 in amino acids: CASGNSGAGEKLFF. The CDR3 DNA sequence: TGTGCCAGCGGGAATTCAGGGGCGGGGGAAAAACTGTTTTTT.